The 25 T cell receptor beta chains presented below share a single source sample, sequenced in a study of blood T cell repertoires in COVID-19. Using immunoSEQ multiplex PCR, the repertoire was profiled, and TCRdb retains in-frame clones only, with some absent. The profile shows 400,000 to 500,000 clones, 80% to 90% of them singletons. Sequencing was done on a sample of peripheral blood. These receptors were collected from a woman aged 25-40 years with active or convalescent COVID-19.

The J gene is TRBJ2-2, the V gene TRBV6-6; D is perhaps TRBD1 (5 bases). The CDR3 loop spans 14 amino acids. Deletions cut 6 bases from V and 1 base from J, with 9 bases between. Germline lookup yields CDR1 MNHNY and CDR2 SVGAGI (reference sequence). CDR3 DNA sequence: TGTGCCAGCAGCCCGACAGAGAACACCGGGGAGCTGTTTTTT. Its protein product is CASSPTENTGELFF.

The rearrangement links TRBV3-1 (or the pseudogene TRBV3-2) to TRBJ2-7; 8 bases agree with TRBD1. This CDR3 contains 17 residues. The V segment lost 2 bases and the J segment 2 bases; nucleotides outside the gene matches: 11. Germline CDR1 and CDR2: LGHDT and YNNKEL (reference sequence). The CDR3 loop is CASSQLGQGGTPYEQYF. The CDR3 coding sequence is TGTGCCAGCAGCCAACTTGGACAGGGAGGAACACCCTACGAGCAGTACTTC.

The chain joins TRBV27 to TRBJ2-7; TRBD2 is a possible D gene (6 bases). The ends were cut back, 5 bases at V and 3 bases at J, with 20 bases in the middle. Germline CDR1 MNHEY, CDR2 SMNVEV (reference sequence). The CDR3 consists of 16 residues. As DNA, the CDR3 is TGTGCCAGCAGTCCCCGGAGGGTAGCGCAACACTACGAGCAGTACTTC. Amino acid sequence: CASSPRRVAQHYEQYF.

The rearrangement links TRBV11-2 to TRBJ2-3; 14 nucleotides align to TRBD2. This CDR3 has 18 residues. Trimming removed 0 bases from V and 5 bases from J; junction bases left unmatched: 7. Per germline, CDR1 SGHAT and CDR2 FQNNGV. CDR3 region: CASSLDPPGLAGVDTQYF. As DNA, the CDR3 is TGTGCCAGCAGCTTAGATCCCCCGGGACTAGCGGGAGTAGATACGCAGTATTTT.

The V and J genes are TRBV24-1 and TRBJ2-3, with 8 bases that match TRBD1. The V and J ends lost 5 bases and 2 bases, in that order; junction bases with no gene match: 5. Germline CDR1 and CDR2: KGHDR and SFDVKD. The CDR3 consists of 15 residues. The CDR3 DNA is TGTGCCACCAGTGCCGTACAGGGGGACACAGATACGCAGTATTTT. Protein sequence: CATSAVQGDTDTQYF.

V and J are TRBV18 and TRBJ1-1; TRBD1 is a possible D gene (5 bases). The CDR3 spans 12 residues. Germline V gene data show CDR1 as KGHSH and CDR2 as LQKENI. V was cut by 5 bases and J by 8 bases, with 12 bases left in between. The CDR3 nucleotides are TGTGCCAGCTCAGGACACGGAGACGAAGCTTTCTTT. Its translation is CASSGHGDEAFF.

This clone has just a few counts. The V gene is TRBV7-9, the J gene TRBJ2-2, with 9 positions matching TRBD2. The V segment lost 0 bases and the J segment 4 bases; nucleotides outside the gene matches: 3. This CDR3 is 16 amino acids long. Germline lookup yields CDR1 SEHNR and CDR2 FQNEAQ (reference sequence). CDR3 loop: CASSLAVREGTGELFF. The CDR3 DNA reads as TGTGCCAGCAGCTTAGCGGTGCGGGAGGGCACCGGGGAGCTGTTTTTT.

The V call is TRBV23-1, the J call TRBJ1-4, with no clear D. TRBV23-1 is an ORF, and what it does is uncertain. This CDR3 is 15 amino acids long. V lost 2 bases, J lost 5 bases, and 12 bases lay in between. The CDR3 DNA sequence: TGCGCCAGCAGTCAAGGAAAGCGGGAGAATGAAAAACTGTTTTTT. It is translated as CASSQGKRENEKLFF.

This chain links TRBV6-5 with TRBJ2-3; tentative D call: TRBD2 (6 bases). The CDR3 is 11 amino acids. V gave up 8 bases and J gave up 5 bases, with 8 bases separating them. The germline CDR1 and CDR2 sequences are MNHEY and SVGAGI. CDR3 coding DNA: TGTGCCAGCGGGGACTTAGATACGCAGTATTTT. It codes for CASGDLDTQYF.

This clone was detected once. This chain links TRBV29-1 with TRBJ2-7; TRBD2 matches at 9 bases. This CDR3 has 14 residues. The V and J ends lost 5 bases and 5 bases, in that order; junction bases with no gene match: 10. CDR1 is SQVTM and CDR2 is ANQGSEA in the germline V gene. The CDR3 coding sequence is TGCAGCGTTATACTGGGACTAGCCAAGGACGAGCAGTACTTC. Translation: CSVILGLAKDEQYF.

The chain is built from TRBV23-1 and TRBJ1-5; TRBD1 might be the D (5 bases). TRBV23-1 is given ORF status, its function remaining uncertain. V was clipped by 2 bases and J by 1 base, with 30 bases between them. The CDR3 consists of 22 residues. The CDR3 loop reads CASSQPKTATDCRSRSNQPQHF. The CDR3, as DNA: TGCGCCAGCAGTCAACCGAAAACCGCGACAGACTGCAGATCCCGAAGCAATCAGCCCCAGCATTTT.

This rearrangement joins TRBV11-2 to TRBJ2-3; D not resolved. Trimming took 1 base from V and 14 from J, leaving 7 bases between them. The germline V gene has CDR1 SGHAT and CDR2 FQNNGV. CDR3 length equals 10 residues. The CDR3 sequence is CASSLGESYF. The DNA of the CDR3 is TGTGCCAGCAGCTTAGGAGAGTCGTATTTT.

This chain links TRBV10-3 with TRBJ2-1, with D possibly being TRBD2 (6 bases). Germline lookup yields CDR1 ENHRY and CDR2 SYGVKD. The ends were cut back, 7 bases at V and 8 bases at J, with 15 bases in the middle. This CDR3 contains 13 residues. The CDR3 loop reads CAINSGRVDEQFF. DNA of the CDR3: TGTGCCATCAACTCCGGGAGAGTTGATGAGCAGTTCTTC.

CDR3 sequence (DNA): TGTGCCAGTAGTACCCGAAGGGGAACAACTAATGAAAAACTGTTTTTT. Translating gives CASSTRRGTTNEKLFF. The chain is built from TRBV19 and TRBJ1-4, with D maybe TRBD1 (5 bases). The CDR3 runs 16 residues. Germline V CDR1 and CDR2: LNHDA, SQIVND (reference sequence). V lost 4 bases and J 0 bases, leaving 12 bases between the germline ends.

The chain is built from TRBV25-1 and TRBJ1-4; 7 nucleotides match TRBD1. This CDR3 region has 14 residues. The germline CDR1 and CDR2 sequences are MGHDK and SYGVNS. The J segment lost 6 bases and the V segment lost 2 bases, leaving 3 bases of the junction unmatched. The CDR3 sequence is CASSEPRGDEKLFF. The CDR3 DNA reads as TGTGCCAGCAGTGAACCCAGGGGGGATGAAAAACTGTTTTTT.

The CDR3 reads CASSYSTSYGYTF. CDR3 coding DNA: TGTGCCAGCAGTTACTCGACAAGCTATGGCTACACCTTC. The chain is built from TRBV6-5 and TRBJ1-2; D remains ambiguous. From germline, CDR1 is MNHEY and CDR2 SVGAGI. Trimming pared 0 bases from V and 4 bases from J, leaving 6 bases between. The CDR3 loop spans 13 amino acids.

This clone was observed once. The chain uses TRBV10-3 and TRBJ2-2; a possible D gene is TRBD1 (6 bases). This CDR3 has 14 amino acids. Germline V gene sequence: CDR1 ENHRY, CDR2 SYGVKD. Trimming stripped 4 bases from V and 2 bases from J, with 8 bases between. The CDR3, as DNA: TGTGCCATCAGTGGACAGGCCAACACCGGGGAGCTGTTTTTT. It specifies CAISGQANTGELFF.

The chain combines TRBV5-4 with TRBJ2-2; 10 bases line up with TRBD2. With 4 bases clipped from V and 5 bases from J, the junction kept 14 bases outside the gene matches. CDR1 SGHNT and CDR2 YYREEE come from the germline V gene (reference sequence). The CDR3 extends over 18 amino acids. CDR3 residues: CASSREWRSGGATGELFF. The CDR3 DNA reads TGTGCCAGCAGCCGAGAGTGGCGGAGCGGGGGGGCAACCGGGGAGCTGTTTTTT.

The gene calls are TRBV5-1 and TRBJ1-2; tentatively, D is TRBD1 (5 bases). Germline V gene data show CDR1 as SGHRS and CDR2 as YFSETQ. V dropped 0 bases and J dropped 5 bases, with 8 bases sitting between them. The CDR3 has 13 residues. For the CDR3, the DNA is TGCGCCAGCAGCTTGGTAGGGGATTATGGCTACACCTTC. It specifies CASSLVGDYGYTF.

V usage is TRBV27 and J usage is TRBJ1-5, with TRBD1 as a possible D gene (6 bases). This CDR3 spans 15 amino acids. V lost 5 bases and J 3 bases, leaving 14 bases between the germline ends. In germline, CDR1 is MNHEY, CDR2 SMNVEV (reference sequence). The DNA for the CDR3 is TGTGCCAGCAGTCACAGGGTAGGGGCCAATCAGCCCCAGCATTTT. It is translated as CASSHRVGANQPQHF.

The chain has TRBV28 and TRBJ2-5; 7 bases are shared with TRBD1. CDR1 MDHEN and CDR2 SYDVKM come from the germline V gene. The CDR3 is made up of 16 amino acids. V was pared by 2 bases and J by 5 bases, with 11 bases of the junction left unmatched. This chain's CDR3 is CASSLRGQEEFETQYF. CDR3 bases: TGTGCCAGCAGTTTACGAGGACAGGAGGAATTCGAGACCCAGTACTTC. The variable domain in full, completed from reference TRBV28 and TRBJ2-5, reads DVKVTQSSRYLVKRTGEKVFLECVQDMDHENMFWYRQDPGLGLRLIYFSYDVKMKEKGDIPEGYSVSREKKERFSLILESASTNQTSMYLCASSLRGQEEFETQYFGPGTRLLVL.

This chain connects TRBV6-5 to TRBJ1-2; D not certain. CDR3 size: 13 residues. CDR1 MNHEY and CDR2 SVGAGI come from the germline V gene. Trimming took off 0 bases at V and 4 bases at J, with 6 bases between the two ends. The CDR3 protein is CASSYSNGYGYTF. The CDR3 nucleotides read TGTGCCAGCAGTTACTCGAACGGCTATGGCTACACCTTC.

The V call is TRBV18, the J call TRBJ1-2; D call uncertain. CDR1 and CDR2 (germline): KGHSH, LQKENI. The CDR3 has 15 amino acids. V shed 3 bases and J shed 3 bases, with 14 bases lying between them. The CDR3 loop is CASSPESAEYYGYTF. In nucleotides, the CDR3 is TGTGCCAGCTCACCCGAGTCCGCCGAGTACTATGGCTACACCTTC.

CDR3 loop: CASSPPQLEAFF. As DNA, the CDR3 is TGTGCCAGCTCACCACCACAGCTTGAAGCTTTCTTT. The genes are TRBV18 and TRBJ1-1; D unresolved. From germline, CDR1 is KGHSH and CDR2 LQKENI. CDR3 length equals 12 residues. V was trimmed by 0 bases and J by 7 bases, leaving 6 bases between them.

The chain has TRBV7-7 and TRBJ2-5; 7 bases are a match to TRBD1. V dropped 2 bases and J dropped 5; count of bases not matched to a gene: 11. This CDR3 is 16 amino acids long. The germline V gene has CDR1 SSHAT and CDR2 FNYEAQ (reference sequence). The CDR3 spells CASSLLGTAPGETQYF. In DNA form, the CDR3 reads TGTGCCAGCAGCTTACTTGGGACAGCGCCAGGGGAGACCCAGTACTTC.